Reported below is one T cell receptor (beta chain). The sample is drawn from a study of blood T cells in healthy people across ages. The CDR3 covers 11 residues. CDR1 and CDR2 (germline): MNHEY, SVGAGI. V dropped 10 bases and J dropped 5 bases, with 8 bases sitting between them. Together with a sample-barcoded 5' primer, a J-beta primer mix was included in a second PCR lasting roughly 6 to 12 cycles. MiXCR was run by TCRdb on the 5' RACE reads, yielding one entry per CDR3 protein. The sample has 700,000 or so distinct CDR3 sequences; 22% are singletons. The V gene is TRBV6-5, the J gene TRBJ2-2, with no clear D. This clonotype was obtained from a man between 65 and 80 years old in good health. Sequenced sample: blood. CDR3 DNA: TGTGCCACCCTAGGTACCGGGGAGCTGTTTTTT. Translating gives CATLGTGELFF.